The 12 T cell receptor beta chains given below trace back to one sample, sequenced in a study of T cells in Graves' hyperthyroidism and ophthalmopathy. TCR beta CDR3 regions were amplified from RNA transcripts. The HTBI primer set served for first-round RT-PCR of the TCR CDR3. Using its own MiXCR run on the multiplex PCR reads, TCRdb lists one record per CDR3 protein. The sample lists some 700,000 distinct CDR3 sequences, approximately 15% occurring once. The sample comprised blood. All receptors derive from a man over 45 with Graves' hyperthyroidism.

This clonotype was seen more than once but under ten times. The chain carries TRBV20-1 and TRBJ1-5; 8 bases line up with TRBD1. This CDR3 has 15 amino acids. Losses at the gene ends were 6 bases for V and 0 bases for J; bases not matched to a gene: 7. The germline gives CDR1 DFQATT, CDR2 SNEGSKA (reference sequence). The DNA of the CDR3 is TGCAGTGCCGTACAGGGGGAGCTTAGCAATCAGCCCCAGCATTTT. Encoded protein: CSAVQGELSNQPQHF.

This clonotype has at least ten counts. The chain employs TRBV28 and TRBJ2-7; possibly TRBD1 for D (5 bases). There are 14 residues in the CDR3. V was trimmed by 5 bases and J by 3 bases, leaving 14 bases between them. In germline, CDR1 is MDHEN, CDR2 SYDVKM. Here the CDR3 DNA reads TGTGCCAGCAGTGGACCTAGGGGTATCTACGAGCAGTACTTC. Protein sequence: CASSGPRGIYEQYF.

The chain joins TRBV7-9 to TRBJ2-7; D is possibly TRBD2 (5 bases). The V and J ends lost 5 bases and 0 bases respectively, with 14 bases between them. The CDR3 contains 15 residues. Per the germline V gene, CDR1 is SEHNR and CDR2 is FQNEAQ (reference sequence). In DNA, the CDR3 is TGTGCCAGCAGCCGCGTTCCCACTAGCTCCTACGAGCAGTACTTC. It encodes CASSRVPTSSYEQYF.

Turning to this clonotype: Compared with germline, one end of the junction differs, possibly owing to a read error. The genes are TRBV27 and TRBJ2-2; D is possibly TRBD1 (6 bases). There are 14 residues in the CDR3. Germline loops: CDR1 MNHEY, CDR2 SMNVEV (reference sequence). CDR3 bases: TGTGCCAGAAGTTTAACAGGGTGGACCGGGGAGCTGTTTTTT. Amino acids: CARSLTGWTGELFF.

This clonotype was seen ten or more times. The chain is built from TRBV3-1 and TRBJ2-4; D gene ambiguous. The CDR3 covers 17 residues. V was trimmed by 0 bases and J by 0 bases, leaving 12 bases between them. Germline assignment: CDR1 LGHDT and CDR2 YNNKEL (reference sequence). CDR3 sequence: CASSQEVLGRAKNIQYF. Here the CDR3 DNA reads TGTGCCAGCAGCCAAGAAGTGCTGGGAAGAGCCAAAAACATTCAGTACTTC.

The rearrangement joins TRBV28 to TRBJ2-7, with D hard to call. V was trimmed by 7 bases and J by 0 bases, leaving 10 bases between them. CDR1 MDHEN and CDR2 SYDVKM come from the germline V gene. The CDR3 is 13 residues long. The CDR3 DNA sequence: TGTGCCAGCACCCCGACTCACTCCTACGAGCAGTACTTC. It yields the protein CASTPTHSYEQYF.

This clonotype came up a few times. The rearrangement uses TRBV14 and TRBJ2-7; 11 positions agree with TRBD2. With V trimmed by 5 bases and J by 5 bases, 20 bases remained unmatched. Germline CDR1 and CDR2: SGHDN and FVKESK. The CDR3 is 19 amino acids. CDR3 amino acids: CASSGPERVAGGSIDEQYF. The CDR3 region has the DNA TGTGCCAGCAGCGGCCCGGAGAGGGTAGCGGGAGGGTCTATTGACGAGCAGTACTTC.

This clonotype was seen a handful of times. This may arise from a read error, as a much more abundant clone is one base away. The final CDR3 position lacks the conserved phenylalanine or tryptophan, pointing to a likely read error. V usage is TRBV12-3 or TRBV12-4 and J usage is TRBJ1-2; TRBD1 is a possible D gene (6 bases). CDR3 length equals 15 residues. The V gene lost 8 bases and the J gene lost 2 bases, with 18 bases spanning the gap. The CDR3 DNA is TGTGCCAGCTGGGGAATAGGGGACACCAACTATGGCTACACCCTC. Encoded protein: CASWGIGDTNYGYTL.

This clonotype was recorded many times. The CDR3 DNA reads as TGTGCCAGCAGCAAACGCCCTTTAGGAGGTTCGGATCAGCCCCAGCATTTT. It specifies CASSKRPLGGSDQPQHF. This sequence joins TRBV2 and TRBJ1-5; D uncertain. Trimming left V 6 bases short and J 5 bases short, with 23 bases between. The CDR3 loop spans 17 amino acids. From germline, CDR1 is SNHLY and CDR2 FYNNEI. The variable domain in full, with the rest retrieved from reference TRBV2 and TRBJ1-5, is EPEVTQTPSHQVTQMGQEVILRCVPISNHLYFYWYRQILGQKVEFLVSFYNNEISEKSEIFDDQFSVERPDGSNFTLKIRSTKLEDSAMYFCASSKRPLGGSDQPQHFGDGTRLSIL.

This clonotype showed up many times. The genes are TRBV7-8 and TRBJ2-1, with 10 bases aligning to TRBD2. Germline V gene lookup returns CDR1 SGHVS and CDR2 FQNEAQ. The CDR3 has 17 amino acids. The J segment lost 5 bases and the V segment lost 4 bases, leaving 11 bases of the junction unmatched. The CDR3 loop is CASSSRWGTSVNNEQFF. The CDR3 DNA is TGTGCCAGCAGCTCCAGGTGGGGGACTAGCGTAAACAATGAGCAGTTCTTC.

This chain connects TRBV5-1 to TRBJ2-3, with 11 bases aligning to TRBD2. This CDR3 has 18 amino acids. V dropped 3 bases and J dropped 0; count of bases not matched to a gene: 9. Germline CDR1 reads SGHRS; CDR2 reads YFSETQ. CDR3 coding DNA: TGCGCCAGCAGCTACCGGACGACTAGCGGGACTAGCACAGATACGCAGTATTTT. Its protein product is CASSYRTTSGTSTDTQYF.

This clonotype was observed at least ten times. V and J are TRBV27 and TRBJ2-6; TRBD1 might be the D (5 bases). This CDR3 region has 16 residues. Trimming stripped 6 bases from V and 1 base from J, with 13 bases between. Per the germline V gene, CDR1 is MNHEY and CDR2 is SMNVEV (reference sequence). The CDR3 is CASSESQGSGANVLTF. The DNA of the CDR3 is TGTGCCAGCAGCGAATCTCAGGGTTCTGGGGCCAACGTCCTGACTTTC.